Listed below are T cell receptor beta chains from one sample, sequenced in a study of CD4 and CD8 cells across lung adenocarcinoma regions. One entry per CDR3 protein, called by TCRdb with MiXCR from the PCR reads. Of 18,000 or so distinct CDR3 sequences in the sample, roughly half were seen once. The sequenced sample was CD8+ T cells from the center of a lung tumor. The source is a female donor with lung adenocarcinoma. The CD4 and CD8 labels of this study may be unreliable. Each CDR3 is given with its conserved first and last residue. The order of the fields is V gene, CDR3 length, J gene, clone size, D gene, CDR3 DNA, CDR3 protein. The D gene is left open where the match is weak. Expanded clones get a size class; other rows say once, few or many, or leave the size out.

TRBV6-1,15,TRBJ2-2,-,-,TGTGCCAGCAGTATCCGGGACGGGGACACCGGGGAGCTGTTTTTT,CASSIRDGDTGELFF
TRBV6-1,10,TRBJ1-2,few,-,TGTGCCAGCAGCGCCTATGGCTACACCTTC,CASSAYGYTF
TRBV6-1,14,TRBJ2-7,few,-,TGTGCCAGCAGTGTCTTTGGGCGGGAATACGAGCAGTACTTC,CASSVFGREYEQYF
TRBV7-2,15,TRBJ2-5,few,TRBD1,TGTGCCAGCAGCAACCGGGACAGGGGAAAAGGTGGGCAGTACTTC,CASSNRDRGKGGQYF
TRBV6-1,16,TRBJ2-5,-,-,TGTGCCAGCAGTGAATTGGGGCTGAGAAGCAAAAACACTCAGTACTTC,CASSELGLRSKNTQYF
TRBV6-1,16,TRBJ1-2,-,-,TGTGCCAGCAGGCCAAGCAGGGGCCAAGATAACTATGGCTACACCTTC,CASRPSRGQDNYGYTF
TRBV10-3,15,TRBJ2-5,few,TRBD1,TGTGCCATCAGTGAGTTTCAGGACAGGCGGGAGACCCAGTACTTC,CAISEFQDRRETQYF
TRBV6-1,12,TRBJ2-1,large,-,TGTGCCAGCAGTGGTAGACACAATGAGCAGTTCTTC,CASSGRHNEQFF
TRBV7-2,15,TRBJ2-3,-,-,TGTGCCAGCAGCTTAGTTGTCGGACGCACAGATACGCAGTATTTT,CASSLVVGRTDTQYF
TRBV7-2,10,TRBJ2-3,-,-,TGTGCTAGCAGCACAAATGCGCAGTATTTT,CASSTNAQYF